Below are 7 T cell receptor beta chains sequenced from a single sample in a study of T cell changes during pregnancy in multiple sclerosis. The assay was immunoSEQ multiplex PCR, and TCRdb's table has in-frame clones only and misses some. This repertoire shows 50,000 to 60,000 clones, 80% to 95% found once; its top ten account for approximately 0.15%. The sample here was CD4+ T cells from peripheral blood mononuclear cells, taken after pregnancy. Receptors originate from a female donor in good health, enrolled as a control in a pregnancy study.

The rearrangement uses TRBV7-9 and TRBJ1-4; 11 bases are a match to TRBD1. Germline V gives CDR1 SEHNR, CDR2 FQNEAQ (reference sequence). The CDR3 runs 15 residues. The trim removed 3 bases at V and 8 bases at J, leaving 5 bases unmatched. The CDR3 sequence is CASSLGDRGEEKLFF. In DNA, the CDR3 is TGTGCCAGCAGCTTGGGGGACAGGGGGGAAGAAAAACTGTTTTTT.

The V and J genes are TRBV19 and TRBJ1-2; unclear D gene. V was cut by 2 bases and J by 4 bases, with 11 bases left in between. Per germline, CDR1 LNHDA and CDR2 SQIVND (reference sequence). The CDR3 spans 14 residues. CDR3 sequence: CASSILRQTYGYTF. CDR3 coding DNA: TGTGCCAGTAGTATACTACGACAAACCTATGGCTACACCTTC.

The chain uses TRBV19 and TRBJ1-2, with a possible D match to TRBD1 (5 bases). This CDR3 is built from 13 residues. The V gene's germline CDR1 is LNHDA and CDR2 SQIVND (reference sequence). Trimming took off 3 bases at V and 4 bases at J, with 9 bases between the two ends. In nucleotides, the CDR3 is TGTGCCAGTAGTATCGACCAGGGCTATGGCTACACCTTC. Translation gives CASSIDQGYGYTF. Full variable domain (outside the CDR3, taken from reference TRBV19 and TRBJ1-2): DGGITQSPKYLFRKEGQNVTLSCEQNLNHDAMYWYRQDPGQGLRLIYYSQIVNDFQKGDIAEGYSVSREKKESFPLTVTSAQKNPTAFYLCASSIDQGYGYTFGSGTRLTVV.

The chain employs TRBV19 and TRBJ1-3, with D unclear. There are 13 residues in the CDR3. Trimming removed 8 bases from V and 0 bases from J, with 8 bases in between. Germline V gives CDR1 LNHDA, CDR2 SQIVND (reference sequence). The DNA for the CDR3 is TGTGCCAGTGGTTGGAGCTCTGGAAACACCATATATTTT. Residues: CASGWSSGNTIYF.

The rearrangement joins TRBV5-4 to TRBJ1-2, with 7 positions matching TRBD1. Germline lookup yields CDR1 SGHNT and CDR2 YYREEE (reference sequence). This CDR3 is 14 amino acids long. V dropped 3 bases and J dropped 0; count of bases not matched to a gene: 2. The CDR3 loop reads CASSSGTANYGYTF. The CDR3 region has the DNA TGTGCCAGCAGCTCCGGGACAGCTAACTATGGCTACACCTTC.

A few counts support this clone. The rearrangement uses TRBV9 and TRBJ1-2; 10 bases are a match to TRBD1. Germline values: CDR1 SGDLS, CDR2 YYNGEE. The CDR3 totals 14 residues. V lost 4 bases and J lost 7; bases outside the gene matches: 7. The CDR3 loop is CASSPRGQGFGYTF. The CDR3 region has the DNA TGTGCCAGCAGCCCGCGGGGACAGGGGTTTGGCTACACCTTC. Using reference TRBV9 and TRBJ1-2 for the parts outside the CDR3, the full variable domain is DSGVTQTPKHLITATGQRVTLRCSPRSGDLSVYWYQQSLDQGLQFLIQYYNGEERAKGNILERFSAQQFPDLHSELNLSSLELGDSALYFCASSPRGQGFGYTFGSGTRLTVV.

The CDR3 here is CASSYSNSGVALHF. CDR3 bases: TGTGCCAGCAGTTACTCGAATTCGGGAGTGGCCCTCCACTTT. This chain joins TRBV6-6 and TRBJ1-6; D is undetermined. V was trimmed by 0 bases and J by 14 bases, leaving 14 bases between them. CDR1 and CDR2 from the germline V gene are MNHNY and SVGAGI (reference sequence). CDR3 length equals 14 residues.